The 25 T cell receptor beta chains presented below share a single source sample, sequenced in a study of blood T cell repertoires in COVID-19. Here immunoSEQ multiplex PCR was the method, and the copy in TCRdb shows in-frame clones only, minus some. The sample has roughly 250,000 clones, 80% to 85% seen once. The specimen sequenced was peripheral blood. These TCRs come from a middle-aged man with active or convalescent COVID-19.

This clone was recorded only once. Additional DNA sequences in this sample encode the identical CDR3. The chain couples TRBV6-5 to TRBJ1-5; 7 positions agree with TRBD1. The CDR3 length is 14 residues. CDR1 MNHEY and CDR2 SVGAGI come from the germline V gene. Trimming cost V 5 bases and J 4 bases; bases outside gene matches: 5. The CDR3 region is CASSQTGSNQPQHF. The CDR3 region has the DNA TGTGCCAGCAGTCAGACAGGGAGTAATCAGCCCCAGCATTTT.

J is TRBJ2-5 and V is TRBV5-1, with TRBD2 matching over 11 bases. Germline values: CDR1 SGHRS, CDR2 YFSETQ. Losses at the gene ends were 7 bases for V and 1 base for J; bases not matched to a gene: 9. The CDR3 is made up of 16 amino acids. The CDR3 spells CASRPILAGAQETQYF. The DNA for the CDR3 is TGCGCCAGCCGACCGATACTAGCGGGGGCCCAAGAGACCCAGTACTTC.

The rearrangement uses TRBV5-1 and TRBJ2-1; the D gene is possibly TRBD1 (6 bases). The CDR3 totals 14 residues. V shed 3 bases and J shed 4 bases, with 11 bases lying between them. Germline values: CDR1 SGHRS, CDR2 YFSETQ. The CDR3 spells CASSWKDSYNEQFF. For the CDR3, the DNA is TGCGCCAGCAGCTGGAAGGACAGTTACAATGAGCAGTTCTTC.

The chain couples TRBV9 to TRBJ2-5, with D unclear. V was cut by 0 bases and J by 7 bases, with 13 bases left in between. Germline lookup yields CDR1 SGDLS and CDR2 YYNGEE. This CDR3 is built from 14 residues. CDR3 sequence reads: CASSVEPRFGTQYF. The CDR3 DNA follows: TGTGCCAGCAGCGTAGAACCCAGGTTCGGGACCCAGTACTTC.

This clone has a handful of counts. This chain connects TRBV20-1 to TRBJ1-1; D is unresolved. The germline V gene encodes CDR1 DFQATT and CDR2 SNEGSKA (reference sequence). The CDR3 is 10 amino acids. The CDR3 region is CTTGGTEAFF. CDR3 coding DNA: TGCACCACCGGCGGGACTGAAGCTTTCTTT.

The chain uses TRBV30 and TRBJ2-6, with a tentative D call TRBD2 (6 bases). Germline CDR1 reads GTSNPN; CDR2 reads SVGIG (reference sequence). The length of the CDR3 is 19 residues. Trimming took 3 bases from V and 2 from J, leaving 23 bases between them. This chain's CDR3 is CAWRTFLAGTPPGANVLTF. The DNA for the CDR3 is TGTGCCTGGAGAACCTTCCTGGCGGGAACCCCTCCTGGGGCCAACGTCCTGACTTTC.

The chain has TRBV27 and TRBJ1-3; D call uncertain. Germline lookup yields CDR1 MNHEY and CDR2 SMNVEV (reference sequence). This CDR3 is 16 amino acids long. The V end lost 4 bases, the J end lost 2 bases, and 15 bases lay between the germline ends. The CDR3 DNA follows: TGTGCCAGCAGTTCCCGCGCCGCTCGCGCTGGAAACACCATATATTTT. Its protein product is CASSSRAARAGNTIYF.

A word on this clone: Additional DNA sequences in this sample encode the identical CDR3. The gene calls are TRBV4-2 and TRBJ1-1, with D hard to call. V shed 0 bases and J shed 2 bases, with 7 bases lying between them. This CDR3 is built from 14 residues. Germline CDR1 reads LGHNA; CDR2 reads YNFKEQ. CDR3 amino acids: CASSQDVRNTEAFF. The DNA of the CDR3 is TGTGCCAGCAGCCAAGATGTCAGAAACACTGAAGCTTTCTTT.

Worth noting for this clone: A much larger clone lies one base from this, so it may be a read error. The chain links TRBV4-2 to TRBJ1-3; the match to TRBD1 covers 7 bases. J was trimmed by 4 bases and V by 1 base; bases with no gene match: 1. The CDR3 runs 14 residues. Per germline, CDR1 LGHNA and CDR2 YNFKEQ. The CDR3 protein is CASSQGTGGNTIYF. The CDR3 coding sequence is TGTGCCAGCAGCCAAGGGACAGGAGGAAACACCATATATTTT.

The chain combines TRBV2 with TRBJ1-1, with 7 bases identical to TRBD1. The CDR3 is made up of 13 amino acids. Trimming removed 2 bases from V and 11 bases from J; junction bases left unmatched: 8. Germline CDR1 reads SNHLY; CDR2 reads FYNNEI. DNA of the CDR3: TGTGCCAGCAGTGAAACAAGGGGGCGCAGGGCTTTCTTT. Residues: CASSETRGRRAFF.

A single count supports this clone. The rearrangement uses TRBV27 and TRBJ1-2; no firm D call. This CDR3 comprises 13 residues. V dropped 3 bases and J dropped 3 bases, with 8 bases sitting between them. Germline V CDR1 and CDR2: MNHEY, SMNVEV (reference sequence). In nucleotides, the CDR3 is TGTGCCAGCAGTTTCTCGGGATACTATGGCTACACCTTC. Translation: CASSFSGYYGYTF.

This clone occurred a few times. This chain joins TRBV25-1 and TRBJ1-2, with D unclear. Germline V lookup: CDR1 MGHDK, CDR2 SYGVNS. Trimming removed 6 bases at V and 5 bases at J, with 13 bases between. This CDR3 is 13 amino acids long. Here the CDR3 reads CASSSSAGYGYTF. CDR3 DNA: TGTGCCAGCAGCTCGTCGGCCGGGTATGGCTACACCTTC.

The chain is built from TRBV11-3 and TRBJ2-1; D possibly corresponds to TRBD1 (6 bases). The CDR3 spans 15 residues. V was pared by 3 bases and J by 3 bases, with 12 bases between. The germline V gene encodes CDR1 SGHNT and CDR2 YENEEA. CDR3: CASSLGRQDYNEQFF. The CDR3 DNA reads TGTGCCAGCAGCTTGGGGAGACAGGACTACAATGAGCAGTTCTTC.

V usage is TRBV9 and J usage is TRBJ1-6; D unclear. The ends were cut back, 4 bases at V and 5 bases at J, with 13 bases in the middle. Germline V gene sequence: CDR1 SGDLS, CDR2 YYNGEE. This CDR3 has 15 residues. The CDR3 region is CASSPHLLDNSPLHF. CDR3 nucleotides: TGTGCCAGCAGCCCCCACTTATTGGATAATTCACCCCTCCACTTT.

The chain employs TRBV6-5 and TRBJ1-1; D call uncertain. CDR1 is MNHEY and CDR2 is SVGAGI in the germline V gene. This CDR3 spans 12 amino acids. Trimming took off 6 bases at V and 3 bases at J, with 8 bases between the two ends. CDR3 DNA sequence: TGTGCCAGCAGCCGCCCGGACACTGAAGCTTTCTTT. Encoded protein: CASSRPDTEAFF.

As regards this clone: Other DNA sequences within the sample encode an identical CDR3. The chain joins TRBV11-2 to TRBJ1-1, with TRBD1 matching over 7 bases. With V trimmed by 5 bases and J by 5 bases, 5 bases remained unmatched. Germline V gene data show CDR1 as SGHAT and CDR2 as FQNNGV. The CDR3 totals 13 residues. This chain's CDR3 is CASSPDRDTEAFF. In DNA, the CDR3 is TGTGCCAGCAGCCCTGACAGGGATACTGAAGCTTTCTTT.

This chain connects TRBV10-3 to TRBJ2-7, with D perhaps TRBD1 (5 bases). Trimming stripped 8 bases from V and 5 bases from J, with 16 bases between. The V gene's germline CDR1 is ENHRY and CDR2 SYGVKD. The CDR3 consists of 13 residues. In DNA, the CDR3 is TGTGCCATCGGGGCAGGGAAAGGGGACGAGCAGTACTTC. It is translated as CAIGAGKGDEQYF.

The sample holds one count of this clone. The chain has TRBV30 and TRBJ2-5; 9 bases map to TRBD2. CDR3 length: 14 residues. Germline V gene lookup returns CDR1 GTSNPN and CDR2 SVGIG (reference sequence). The J segment lost 5 bases and the V segment lost 4 bases, leaving 8 bases of the junction unmatched. CDR3 in DNA: TGTGCCTGGAAACTAGCGGGCGGGGGGGAGACCCAGTACTTC. This codes for CAWKLAGGGETQYF.

This rearrangement joins TRBV19 to TRBJ1-1; 8 nucleotides agree with TRBD1. This CDR3 is built from 15 residues. J lost 0 bases, V lost 4 bases, and 4 bases had no gene match. CDR1 and CDR2 (germline): LNHDA, SQIVND (reference sequence). CDR3 protein: CASSTHRGMNTEAFF. In DNA, the CDR3 is TGTGCCAGTAGTACCCACAGGGGGATGAACACTGAAGCTTTCTTT.

This chain joins TRBV5-6 and TRBJ2-1; 8 bases line up with TRBD2. Germline trimming cut 5 bases from V and 14 bases from J; bases unmatched to any gene: 6. The CDR3 has 11 amino acids. Germline V lookup: CDR1 SGHDT, CDR2 YYEEEE. CDR3 protein: CASSRAGEEFF. Written as DNA, the CDR3 is TGTGCCAGCAGTCGAGCGGGGGAGGAGTTCTTC.

This rearrangement joins TRBV27 to TRBJ2-4; 9 bases are a match to TRBD1. The CDR3 contains 17 residues. The V gene's germline CDR1 is MNHEY and CDR2 SMNVEV (reference sequence). Trimming at V came to 2 bases and at J to 9 bases, leaving 14 bases not matched to a gene. As DNA, the CDR3 is TGTGCCAGCAGTTTAAGGAAGCCGGGACAGGGCCAGTCCATTCAGTACTTC. This gives the protein CASSLRKPGQGQSIQYF.

This clone was picked up a small number of times. The CDR3 sequence: CASTPRLAGIYEQYF. The CDR3 DNA follows: TGTGCCAGCACCCCGAGACTAGCGGGGATCTACGAGCAGTACTTC. This chain joins TRBV28 and TRBJ2-7, with 11 bases identical to TRBD2. J gave up 3 bases and V 7 bases, and 8 bases lay outside the gene matches. This CDR3 region has 15 residues. Germline CDR1 MDHEN, CDR2 SYDVKM. Drawing the rest from reference TRBV28 and TRBJ2-7, the complete variable domain is DVKVTQSSRYLVKRTGEKVFLECVQDMDHENMFWYRQDPGLGLRLIYFSYDVKMKEKGDIPEGYSVSREKKERFSLILESASTNQTSMYLCASTPRLAGIYEQYFGPGTRLTVT.

The rearrangement uses TRBV30 and TRBJ1-4; 9 positions agree with TRBD1. CDR1 and CDR2 from the germline V gene are GTSNPN and SVGIG (reference sequence). CDR3 length: 14 residues. V gave up 5 bases and J gave up 7 bases; unmatched junction bases: 8. Written as DNA, the CDR3 is TGTGCCTGGTCGTTGGGGACAGGGTTTGAAAAACTGTTTTTT. Translated: CAWSLGTGFEKLFF. Variable domain in full (rest from reference TRBV30 and TRBJ1-4): SQTIHQWPATLVQPVGSPLSLECTVEGTSNPNLYWYRQAAGRGLQLLFYSVGIGQISSEVPQNLSASRPQDRQFILSSKKLLLSDSGFYLCAWSLGTGFEKLFFGSGTQLSVL.

This clone was seen just once. V usage is TRBV24-1 and J usage is TRBJ1-5; possibly TRBD1 for D (6 bases). The CDR3 is 16 residues long. Per the germline V gene, CDR1 is KGHDR and CDR2 is SFDVKD. The V end was cut by 5 bases, the J end by 0 bases, with 13 bases between. The CDR3 loop reads CATSALGGPSNQPQHF. The DNA of the CDR3 is TGTGCCACCAGTGCCTTGGGGGGGCCTAGCAATCAGCCCCAGCATTTT.

This clone appeared a single time. The rearrangement joins TRBV19 to TRBJ1-1, with 7 bases fitting TRBD1. The CDR3 consists of 14 residues. V dropped 5 bases and J dropped 2; count of bases not matched to a gene: 5. Germline lookup yields CDR1 LNHDA and CDR2 SQIVND (reference sequence). The CDR3 region is CASSRGQPNTEAFF. The CDR3 region has the DNA TGTGCCAGTAGTCGGGGACAGCCTAACACTGAAGCTTTCTTT.